This T cell receptor (beta chain) was sequenced in a study of tumor-infiltrating lymphocytes in localized non-small cell lung cancer. The overall study: Several tumor histologies, both smoking statuses, and some post-neoadjuvant chemotherapy samples were included. Each patient gave resected tumor and non-adjacent uninvolved lung tissue.

Study-wide results and caveats: TCRbeta sequencing showed higher T cell infiltration in tumors than uninvolved lung. Different pieces of the same tissue were used for each assay.

As regards this clone: What it binds is unknown.

The CDR3 covers 17 residues. V was pared by 4 bases and J by 0 bases, with 16 bases between. CDR1 SGHTA and CDR2 FQGNSA come from the germline V gene. Here immunoSEQ multiplex PCR was the method, and the copy in TCRdb shows in-frame clones only, minus some. The sample lists some 6,800 clones, roughly 70% occurring once. The receptor comes from a human donor with non-small cell lung cancer. The chain couples TRBV7-2 to TRBJ1-3, with D perhaps TRBD1 (5 bases). The sample taken for sequencing was uninvolved lung tissue not adjacent to the tumor. The chain's CDR3 is CASSSAGHLSSGNTIYF. The CDR3 DNA follows: TGTGCCAGCAGCTCGGCCGGACATCTGAGCTCTGGAAACACCATATATTTT.